This T cell receptor beta chain was profiled in a study of OX40 agonist ivuxolimab in advanced cancers. In the study overall: Participants, 82.7% male, averaged approximately 56 years of age, ranging from about 20 to 79. Overall study results and limits: Expanded peripheral T cell antigen specificity was not determined.

CDR3 length equals 15 residues. V trimming: 5 bases; J trimming: 1 base; junction bases outside the gene matches: 7. Germline lookup yields CDR1 SGHTA and CDR2 FQGNSA. With respect to this clone: Its specificity is unknown.

Produced via immunoSEQ multiplex PCR; TCRdb's table is partial and in-frame only. The sample contains some 25,000 clones, roughly 80% of which appear only once. V gene TRBV7-2 combines with J gene TRBJ2-7; 8 bases align to TRBD1. This sequence was found in an adult with an advanced solid tumor such as melanoma, head and neck, liver or kidney cancer. Sequenced material: CD4+ or CD8+ T cells sorted from blood, taken in a trial of the OX40 agonist ivuxolimab. CDR3 DNA sequence: TGTGCCAGCAGCCCACGGGACAGGTTTTCCTACGAGCAGTACTTC. Protein product: CASSPRDRFSYEQYF.